A few counts support the clone carrying this TCR beta chain. No antigen is known for it. The source of the sample is a study of vaccination and CD4 T cells after COVID-19. Sequenced with the Oncomine TCR Beta short-read assay was DNA taken from cultured CD4+ T cells. Investigators isolated genomic DNA from cultured CD4+ T cells. Each CDR3 protein gets one entry after TCRdb re-called the PCR reads with MiXCR. Of 5,800 or so distinct CDR3 sequences in the sample, around 33% were seen once. The treatment denotes: roughly 11-day PBMC culture with coronavirus spike peptide pools or control peptides (ViraFEST assay). CD4+ T cells of the unexposed donor were collected before the COVID-19 pandemic (2011-2018). The CDR3 totals 13 residues. V lost 8 bases, J lost 11 bases, and 12 bases stayed unmatched. Germline assignment: CDR1 ENHRY and CDR2 SYGVKD.

Source material: CD4+ T cells from blood, cultured in vitro. The TCR comes from a human donor in good health. The chain uses TRBV10-3 and TRBJ1-5; TRBD1 matches 7 bases. CDR3 protein: CAIGAGGGSAQHF. The CDR3 region has the DNA TGTGCCATCGGGGCAGGGGGAGGGTCGGCCCAGCATTTT.